The T cell receptor beta chain under discussion was sequenced for a study of beta chain features in type 1 diabetes. The whole isolated RNA underwent reverse transcription, so sequencing captured expressed TCRB transcripts. The method was immunoSEQ multiplex PCR; TCRdb's version includes in-frame clones alone and lacks a portion of them. Counted here are about 160,000 clones, roughly 60% occurring once; the ten biggest clones make up around 0.08%. This clone occurred a few times. Its antigen remains unidentified. Germline V gives CDR1 LNHDA, CDR2 SQIVND (reference sequence). V gave up 5 bases and J gave up 8 bases; unmatched junction bases: 6. The CDR3 is 13 amino acids. Per donor, one heparinised blood draw averaged about 100 mL. General study points: Possible PCR preference for shorter templates applied equally to patients and controls. When Type 1 diabetes patients were examined, their TCRB CDR3s proved moderately but significantly shorter in all four CD4+ subsets. cDNA-based sequencing might over-represent cells highly expressing TCR.

The chain couples TRBV19 to TRBJ1-2; TRBD1 agrees at 9 bases. The receptor's source is a man between 25 and 39 years old with type 1 diabetes. Sequences were obtained from naive CD4+ T cells from blood. CDR3: CASSPWTGEGYTF. CDR3 DNA: TGTGCCAGTAGTCCCTGGACAGGGGAAGGCTACACCTTC.